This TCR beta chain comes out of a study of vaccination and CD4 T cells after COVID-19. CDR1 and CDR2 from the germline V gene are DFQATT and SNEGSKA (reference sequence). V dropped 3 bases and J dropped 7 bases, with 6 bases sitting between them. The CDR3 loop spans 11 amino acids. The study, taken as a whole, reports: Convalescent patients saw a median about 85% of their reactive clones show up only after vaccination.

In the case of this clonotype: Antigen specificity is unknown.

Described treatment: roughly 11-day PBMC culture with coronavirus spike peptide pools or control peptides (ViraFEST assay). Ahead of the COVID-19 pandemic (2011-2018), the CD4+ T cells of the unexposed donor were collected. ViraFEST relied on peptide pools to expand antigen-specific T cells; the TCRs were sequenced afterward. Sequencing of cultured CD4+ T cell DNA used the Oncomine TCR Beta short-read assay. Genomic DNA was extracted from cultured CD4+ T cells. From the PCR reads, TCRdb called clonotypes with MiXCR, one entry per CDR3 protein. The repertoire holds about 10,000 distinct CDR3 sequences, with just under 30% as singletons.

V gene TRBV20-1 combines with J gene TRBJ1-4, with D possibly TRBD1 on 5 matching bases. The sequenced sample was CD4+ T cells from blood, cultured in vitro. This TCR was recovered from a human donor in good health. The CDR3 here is CSARGGEKLFF. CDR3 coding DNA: TGCAGTGCTAGGGGGGGTGAAAAACTGTTTTTT.